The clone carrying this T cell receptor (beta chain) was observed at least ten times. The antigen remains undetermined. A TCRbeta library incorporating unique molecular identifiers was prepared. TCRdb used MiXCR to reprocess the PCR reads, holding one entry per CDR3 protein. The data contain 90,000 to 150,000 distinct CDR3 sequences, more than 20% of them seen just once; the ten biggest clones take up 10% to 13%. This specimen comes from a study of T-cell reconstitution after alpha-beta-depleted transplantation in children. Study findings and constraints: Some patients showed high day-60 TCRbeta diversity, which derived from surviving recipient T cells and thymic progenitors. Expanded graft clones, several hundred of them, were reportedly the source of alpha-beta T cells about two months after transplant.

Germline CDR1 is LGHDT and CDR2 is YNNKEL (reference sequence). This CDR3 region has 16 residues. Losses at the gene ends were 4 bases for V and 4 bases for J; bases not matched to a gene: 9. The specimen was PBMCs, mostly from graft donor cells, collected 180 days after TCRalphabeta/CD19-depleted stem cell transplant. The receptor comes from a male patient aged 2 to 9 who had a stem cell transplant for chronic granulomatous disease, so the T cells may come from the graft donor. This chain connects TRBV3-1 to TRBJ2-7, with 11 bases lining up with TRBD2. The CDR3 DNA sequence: TGTGCCAGCAGCCCTGCGACTAGCGGGAATTCATACGAGCAGTACTTC. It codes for CASSPATSGNSYEQYF.